Below, 6 T cell receptor beta chains from the same sample are listed, as sequenced in a study of cytomegalovirus exposure and HLA in healthy donors. The PCR had 60 Vbeta and 13 Jbeta primers. Clones were read by immunoSEQ multiplex PCR, and TCRdb kept only the in-frame ones, dropping some. The sample holds 150,000 or so clones, 70% to 80% seen once. Specimen: PBMCs. The receptors were sampled from a man aged 25-45 years in good health and CMV-seropositive.

This clone has more than one count but fewer than ten. The rearrangement links TRBV7-3 to TRBJ2-7; D is uncertain. The CDR3 is 13 amino acids. Germline values: CDR1 SGHTA, CDR2 FQGTGA. Trimming took off 2 bases at V and 6 bases at J, with 11 bases between the two ends. For the CDR3, the DNA is TGTGCCAGCAGCTTATCTTCCGGTCGCGAGCAGTACTTC. This translates into CASSLSSGREQYF. The full variable domain, rest sourced from reference TRBV7-3 and TRBJ2-7, is GAGVSQTPSNKVTEKGKYVELRCDPISGHTALYWYRQSLGQGPEFLIYFQGTGAADDSGLPNDRFFAVRPEGSVSTLKIQRTERGDSAVYLCASSLSSGREQYFGPGTRLTVT.

The rearrangement uses TRBV6-5 and TRBJ1-2, with D possibly matching TRBD1 (5 bases). The germline CDR1 and CDR2 sequences are MNHEY and SVGAGI. CDR3 length: 14 residues. Trimming pared 0 bases from V and 8 bases from J, leaving 13 bases between. The CDR3 coding sequence is TGTGCCAGCAGTTACTCCGGGTTTCAGGGAGGCTACACCTTC. Translated, it gives CASSYSGFQGGYTF.

CDR3 sequence: CASTQQGMGTEAFF. In DNA form, the CDR3 reads TGTGCCAGCACCCAACAGGGGATGGGCACTGAAGCTTTCTTT. The chain uses TRBV27 and TRBJ1-1; 7 bases line up with TRBD1. Germline V gene lookup returns CDR1 MNHEY and CDR2 SMNVEV (reference sequence). The junction had 9 bases not matched to a gene; V was cut back by 7 bases and J by 4 bases. The CDR3 totals 14 residues.

The rearrangement uses TRBV18 and TRBJ1-4; TRBD1 aligns across 7 bases. The CDR3 spans 18 residues. The junction had 17 bases not matched to a gene; V was cut back by 3 bases and J by 7 bases. CDR1 is KGHSH and CDR2 is LQKENI in the germline V gene. The CDR3 is CASSPLAGSTGAGEKLFF. The CDR3 DNA is TGTGCCAGCTCACCCCTGGCTGGGAGTACAGGGGCAGGTGAAAAACTGTTTTTT.

The rearrangement links TRBV9 to TRBJ2-7, with D possibly TRBD2 on 6 matching bases. This CDR3 spans 14 amino acids. Germline values: CDR1 SGDLS, CDR2 YYNGEE. V was shortened by 1 base and J by 2 bases, with 10 bases between the two germline ends. CDR3 coding DNA: TGTGCCAGCAGCGTAACGGGAGCGGCCTACGAGCAGTACTTC. Protein product: CASSVTGAAYEQYF.

The V and J genes are TRBV6-5 and TRBJ1-5; D is unresolved. The CDR3 totals 14 residues. Between the trimmed V and J ends, which lost 6 bases and 2 bases, there was a span of 11 bases. Germline CDR1 MNHEY, CDR2 SVGAGI. CDR3 amino acids: CASRGGGGNQPQHF. CDR3 DNA: TGTGCCAGCAGAGGAGGCGGCGGCAATCAGCCCCAGCATTTT.